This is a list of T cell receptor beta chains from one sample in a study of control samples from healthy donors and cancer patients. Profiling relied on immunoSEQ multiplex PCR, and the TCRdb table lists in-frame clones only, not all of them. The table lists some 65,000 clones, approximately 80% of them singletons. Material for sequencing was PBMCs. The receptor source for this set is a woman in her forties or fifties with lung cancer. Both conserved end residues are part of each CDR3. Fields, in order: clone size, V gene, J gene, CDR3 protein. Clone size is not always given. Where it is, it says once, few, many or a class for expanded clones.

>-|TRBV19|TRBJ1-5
CASARVLSNQPQHF
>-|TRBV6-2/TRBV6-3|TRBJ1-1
CASSYSGVGNTEAFF
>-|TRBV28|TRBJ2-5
CASGSGRKETQYF
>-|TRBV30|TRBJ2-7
CAWSFTGRARHYEQYF
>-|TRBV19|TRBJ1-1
CASTIKLNTEAFF
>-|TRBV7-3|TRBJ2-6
CASSSYSGANSGANVLTF
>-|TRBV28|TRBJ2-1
CASSPPAGHSYNEQFF
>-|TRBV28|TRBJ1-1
CASITTQSLYTEAFF
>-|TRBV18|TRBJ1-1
CASSPAGLAEAFF
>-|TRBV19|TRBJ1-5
CASSMGQDYMGNQPQHF
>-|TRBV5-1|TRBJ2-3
CASSWDTDTQYF
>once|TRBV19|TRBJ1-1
CASTVSDRVSNTEAFF
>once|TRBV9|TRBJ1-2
CASSVDRGHGYTF
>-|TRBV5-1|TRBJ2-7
CASSPRQLSYEQYF
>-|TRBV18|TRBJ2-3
CASSQGSTDTQYF
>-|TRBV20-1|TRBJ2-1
CSASEDFYNEQFF
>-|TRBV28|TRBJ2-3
CASSLAGQGADTQYF
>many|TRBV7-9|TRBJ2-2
CAAKRTSNTGELFF
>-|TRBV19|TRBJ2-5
CASSISGRNFGETQYF
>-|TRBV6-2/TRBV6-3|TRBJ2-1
CASSPRGFDEQFF
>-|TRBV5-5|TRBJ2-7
CASSLDGGGSYEQYF
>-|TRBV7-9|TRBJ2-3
CASSLTSGTGGTDTQYF
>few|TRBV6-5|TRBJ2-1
CASSLLWTGDNEQFF
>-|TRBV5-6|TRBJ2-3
CASSFASGGVADTQYF
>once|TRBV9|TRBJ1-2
CASSVGFGPNYGYTF
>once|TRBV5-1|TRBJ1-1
CASSGDRVGRLNTEAFF
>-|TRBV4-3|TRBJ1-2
CASSQAAGAYGYTF
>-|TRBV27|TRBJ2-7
CASSPLVGEQYF
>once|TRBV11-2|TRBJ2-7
CASSPYGGRGGRYEQYF
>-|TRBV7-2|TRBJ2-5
CASSAIGPPVKETQYF
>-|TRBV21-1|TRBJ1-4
CASDQGKGASNEKLFF
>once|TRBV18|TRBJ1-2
CASSPTTGNIDGYTF
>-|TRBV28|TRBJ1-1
CASRPDGPGWSEAFF
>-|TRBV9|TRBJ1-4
CASSVTVVSEKLFF
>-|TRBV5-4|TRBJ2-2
CASRRKTGTNYTGELFF
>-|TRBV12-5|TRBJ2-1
CASGLGGQNNEQFF
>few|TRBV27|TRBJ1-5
CASSWTGGQGQPQHF
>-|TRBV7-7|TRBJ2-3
CASSLGATDTQYF
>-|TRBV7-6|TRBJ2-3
CASSLALRDTQYF
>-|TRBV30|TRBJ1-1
CAWSRRGVTNTEAFF